A selection of T cell receptor beta chains follows, all from one sample in a study of CD8 T cells in ankylosing spondylitis. TCRdb re-called the 5' RACE reads through MiXCR, storing one row per CDR3 protein. The data contain approximately 140,000 distinct CDR3 sequences, roughly 8.8% of them singletons. Sequencing used blood, either unsorted or a sorted T cell fraction (not recorded which). The receptors were gathered from a male donor with ankylosing spondylitis or in good health (not recorded which). Both conserved end residues are part of each CDR3. D genes are given only for firm matches. The size field is filled for only some rows; it gives once, few, many or a size class.

j_gene: TRBJ2-1; v_gene: TRBV18; abundance: many; len: 16; d_gene: .; CDR3aa: CASSVGAALGYNEQFF; CDR3nt: TGTGCCAGCTCAGTCGGGGCCGCTCTGGGCTACAATGAGCAGTTCTTC
j_gene: TRBJ2-7; v_gene: TRBV6-1; abundance: few; len: 16; d_gene: .; CDR3aa: CASSPGGALNLYEQYF; CDR3nt: TGTGCCAGCAGCCCCGGAGGGGCCCTCAACCTCTACGAGCAGTACTTC
j_gene: TRBJ2-1; v_gene: TRBV7-2; abundance: few; len: 14; d_gene: .; CDR3aa: CASSNPGVYNEQFF; CDR3nt: TGTGCCAGCAGCAACCCGGGGGTATACAATGAGCAGTTCTTC
j_gene: TRBJ1-2; v_gene: TRBV29-1; abundance: .; len: 14; d_gene: TRBD1; CDR3aa: CSVGGPGGVNGYTF; CDR3nt: TGCAGCGTTGGGGGGCCAGGGGGCGTCAATGGCTACACCTTC
j_gene: TRBJ2-1; v_gene: TRBV20-1; abundance: many; len: 15; d_gene: .; CDR3aa: CSAQNRDTSYNEQFF; CDR3nt: TGCAGTGCCCAGAACCGGGACACCTCCTACAATGAGCAGTTCTTC
j_gene: TRBJ2-7; v_gene: TRBV14; abundance: .; len: 17; d_gene: TRBD1; CDR3aa: CASSQDMTGRRSYEQYF; CDR3nt: TGTGCCAGCAGCCAAGATATGACAGGGAGACGCTCCTACGAGCAGTACTTC
j_gene: TRBJ2-3; v_gene: TRBV27; abundance: many; len: 14; d_gene: .; CDR3aa: CASSLSGPRDTQYF; CDR3nt: TGTGCCAGCAGTTTATCGGGCCCCCGGGATACGCAGTATTTT
j_gene: TRBJ1-5; v_gene: TRBV10-3; abundance: .; len: 18; d_gene: TRBD1; CDR3aa: CAISFGQGGRLSNQPQHF; CDR3nt: TGTGCCATCAGTTTTGGTCAGGGGGGGCGGTTGAGCAATCAGCCCCAGCATTTT
j_gene: TRBJ1-2; v_gene: TRBV6-5; abundance: .; len: 16; d_gene: .; CDR3aa: CASSSNSLDLWNGYTF; CDR3nt: TGTGCCAGCAGTTCAAACAGTCTGGACCTTTGGAATGGCTACACCTTC
j_gene: TRBJ2-7; v_gene: TRBV5-1; abundance: few; len: 13; d_gene: .; CDR3aa: CASRPRTSSEQYF; CDR3nt: TGCGCCAGCAGACCAAGGACCAGCTCCGAGCAGTACTTC
j_gene: TRBJ2-1; v_gene: TRBV2; abundance: .; len: 15; d_gene: TRBD2; CDR3aa: CASSEGGSPYNEQFF; CDR3nt: TGTGCCAGCAGTGAAGGCGGGAGTCCATACAATGAGCAGTTCTTC
j_gene: TRBJ2-1; v_gene: TRBV5-1; abundance: .; len: 17; d_gene: TRBD2; CDR3aa: CASSSGGAGVFYNEQFF; CDR3nt: TGCGCCAGCAGCTCGGGGGGGGCGGGAGTATTCTACAATGAGCAGTTCTTC
j_gene: TRBJ2-2; v_gene: TRBV6-2/TRBV6-3; abundance: .; len: 16; d_gene: TRBD2; CDR3aa: CASSRRLAANTGELFF; CDR3nt: TGTGCCAGCAGCCGCCGACTAGCAGCGAACACCGGGGAGCTGTTTTTT
j_gene: TRBJ2-7; v_gene: TRBV5-1; abundance: many; len: 15; d_gene: TRBD1; CDR3aa: CASSLGPGQGHEQYF; CDR3nt: TGCGCCAGCAGCTTGGGTCCGGGACAGGGCCACGAGCAGTACTTC
j_gene: TRBJ2-1; v_gene: TRBV12-3/TRBV12-4; abundance: many; len: 14; d_gene: TRBD1; CDR3aa: CASRPQGSYNEQFF; CDR3nt: TGTGCCAGCAGGCCACAGGGGTCCTACAATGAGCAGTTCTTC
j_gene: TRBJ2-2; v_gene: TRBV7-2; abundance: .; len: 13; d_gene: .; CDR3aa: CASSSPHGGELFF; CDR3nt: TGTGCCAGCAGCTCCCCCCACGGCGGGGAGCTGTTTTTT
j_gene: TRBJ2-6; v_gene: TRBV5-1; abundance: many; len: 17; d_gene: .; CDR3aa: CASSLRDAGLRANVLTF; CDR3nt: TGCGCCAGCAGCTTACGGGACGCCGGCTTGAGGGCCAACGTCCTGACTTTC
j_gene: TRBJ2-2; v_gene: TRBV27; abundance: few; len: 19; d_gene: TRBD1; CDR3aa: CASSPWTGGVERSTGELFF; CDR3nt: TGTGCCAGCAGTCCCTGGACAGGGGGCGTCGAACGTAGCACCGGGGAGCTGTTTTTT
j_gene: TRBJ2-3; v_gene: TRBV10-3; abundance: many; len: 15; d_gene: TRBD1; CDR3aa: CAISVAGQGQDTQYF; CDR3nt: TGTGCCATCAGTGTTGCGGGACAGGGGCAAGATACGCAGTATTTT
j_gene: TRBJ2-7; v_gene: TRBV3-1; abundance: .; len: 14; d_gene: .; CDR3aa: CASSQGEGDYEQYF; CDR3nt: TGTGCCAGCAGCCAAGGCGAAGGGGACTACGAGCAGTACTTC
j_gene: TRBJ2-3; v_gene: TRBV7-9; abundance: many; len: 14; d_gene: .; CDR3aa: CASSFSARTDTQYF; CDR3nt: TGTGCCAGCAGCTTCTCGGCTAGAACAGATACGCAGTATTTT
j_gene: TRBJ1-4; v_gene: TRBV24-1; abundance: .; len: 13; d_gene: .; CDR3aa: CATSGSSNEKLFF; CDR3nt: TGTGCCACCAGTGGGTCGAGTAATGAAAAACTGTTTTTT
j_gene: TRBJ2-1; v_gene: TRBV6-1; abundance: many; len: 14; d_gene: TRBD2; CDR3aa: CASRPSGAGVEQFF; CDR3nt: TGTGCCAGCCGACCCAGCGGGGCGGGGGTTGAGCAGTTCTTC
j_gene: TRBJ2-7; v_gene: TRBV12-3/TRBV12-4; abundance: few; len: 16; d_gene: TRBD1; CDR3aa: CASSYLGQGRLYEQYF; CDR3nt: TGTGCCAGCAGTTACCTAGGACAGGGACGCCTTTACGAGCAGTACTTC
j_gene: TRBJ2-7; v_gene: TRBV4-2; abundance: .; len: 14; d_gene: .; CDR3aa: CASSQERDGREQYF; CDR3nt: TGTGCCAGCAGCCAAGAGAGGGACGGGCGCGAGCAGTACTTC
j_gene: TRBJ1-2; v_gene: TRBV6-1; abundance: many; len: 14; d_gene: .; CDR3aa: CASSPTAGMDGYTF; CDR3nt: TGTGCCAGCAGCCCTACCGCAGGGATGGATGGCTACACCTTC
j_gene: TRBJ1-1; v_gene: TRBV7-3; abundance: many; len: 15; d_gene: .; CDR3aa: CASSSGPPGNTEAFF; CDR3nt: TGTGCCAGCAGCTCGGGACCCCCAGGGAACACTGAAGCTTTCTTT
j_gene: TRBJ2-1; v_gene: TRBV5-1; abundance: many; len: 13; d_gene: TRBD1; CDR3aa: CASSITGDNEQFF; CDR3nt: TGCGCCAGCAGCATAACAGGGGACAATGAGCAGTTCTTC
j_gene: TRBJ2-7; v_gene: TRBV15; abundance: many; len: 16; d_gene: TRBD2; CDR3aa: CATSGQPGLAAYEQYF; CDR3nt: TGTGCCACCAGCGGGCAACCGGGACTAGCGGCCTACGAGCAGTACTTC
j_gene: TRBJ2-5; v_gene: TRBV11-3; abundance: many; len: 15; d_gene: .; CDR3aa: CASSLFSTPGETQYF; CDR3nt: TGTGCCAGCAGCTTATTCTCGACCCCGGGAGAGACCCAGTACTTC
j_gene: TRBJ2-3; v_gene: TRBV24-1; abundance: many; len: 14; d_gene: .; CDR3aa: CATRSTGVPDTQYF; CDR3nt: TGTGCCACCAGATCGACAGGTGTCCCAGATACGCAGTATTTT
j_gene: TRBJ2-7; v_gene: TRBV27; abundance: many; len: 13; d_gene: TRBD1; CDR3aa: CASRRQGRGEQYF; CDR3nt: TGTGCCAGCAGAAGACAGGGGCGCGGCGAGCAGTACTTC
j_gene: TRBJ2-1; v_gene: TRBV6-5; abundance: few; len: 13; d_gene: .; CDR3aa: CASSYLRGNEQFF; CDR3nt: TGTGCCAGCAGTTACTTAAGGGGGAATGAGCAGTTCTTC
j_gene: TRBJ2-5; v_gene: TRBV7-2; abundance: few; len: 12; d_gene: .; CDR3aa: CASSFPPETQYF; CDR3nt: TGTGCCAGCAGCTTCCCCCCGGAGACCCAGTACTTC
j_gene: TRBJ2-7; v_gene: TRBV29-1; abundance: many; len: 12; d_gene: .; CDR3aa: CSVNTGNHEQYF; CDR3nt: TGCAGCGTCAATACAGGGAACCACGAGCAGTACTTC
j_gene: TRBJ2-5; v_gene: TRBV20-1; abundance: many; len: 12; d_gene: .; CDR3aa: CSASDNQETQYF; CDR3nt: TGCAGTGCTAGTGATAACCAAGAGACCCAGTACTTC
j_gene: TRBJ2-3; v_gene: TRBV20-1; abundance: .; len: 15; d_gene: TRBD2; CDR3aa: CSAELAGGAPDTQYF; CDR3nt: TGCAGTGCCGAACTAGCGGGAGGCGCCCCAGATACGCAGTATTTT
j_gene: TRBJ1-2; v_gene: TRBV5-1; abundance: many; len: 16; d_gene: TRBD1; CDR3aa: CASSLEGRGRNYGYTF; CDR3nt: TGCGCCAGCAGCTTGGAGGGCAGGGGGCGTAACTATGGCTACACCTTC
j_gene: TRBJ2-3; v_gene: TRBV24-1; abundance: many; len: 16; d_gene: TRBD2; CDR3aa: CATSDPRLAGSDTQYF; CDR3nt: TGTGCCACCAGTGATCCACGACTAGCGGGGTCTGATACGCAGTATTTT
j_gene: TRBJ1-2; v_gene: TRBV5-5; abundance: many; len: 14; d_gene: .; CDR3aa: CASSLVAGAGGYTF; CDR3nt: TGTGCCAGCAGCTTGGTTGCAGGGGCGGGTGGCTACACCTTC
j_gene: TRBJ2-1; v_gene: TRBV12-3/TRBV12-4; abundance: many; len: 17; d_gene: TRBD2; CDR3aa: CASSFSSPGGSYNEQFF; CDR3nt: TGTGCCAGCAGTTTTAGCAGTCCGGGAGGGAGCTACAATGAGCAGTTCTTC
j_gene: TRBJ1-2; v_gene: TRBV30; abundance: .; len: 15; d_gene: TRBD1; CDR3aa: CAGRNQGAGDYSYTF; CDR3nt: TGTGCCGGCAGGAATCAGGGGGCCGGGGACTATAGCTACACCTTC
j_gene: TRBJ2-1; v_gene: TRBV29-1; abundance: many; len: 15; d_gene: TRBD2; CDR3aa: CSADRPTSVEIEQFF; CDR3nt: TGCAGCGCAGACAGACCGACTAGCGTAGAGATTGAGCAGTTCTTC
j_gene: TRBJ2-5; v_gene: TRBV27; abundance: many; len: 16; d_gene: TRBD2; CDR3aa: CASSLSPLADEETQYF; CDR3nt: TGTGCCAGCAGTTTATCTCCCCTAGCGGATGAGGAGACCCAGTACTTC
j_gene: TRBJ2-7; v_gene: TRBV5-1; abundance: once; len: 13; d_gene: .; CDR3aa: CASSPTIGYEQYF; CDR3nt: TGCGCCAGCAGCCCGACTATTGGATACGAGCAGTACTTC
j_gene: TRBJ2-4; v_gene: TRBV25-1; abundance: .; len: 17; d_gene: TRBD2; CDR3aa: CASSELGLADAKNIQYF; CDR3nt: TGTGCCAGCAGTGAACTAGGACTAGCGGACGCCAAAAACATTCAGTACTTC